What follows are 21 T cell receptor beta chains derived from one specimen sequenced in a study of identical twins. From the 5' RACE reads, TCRdb called clonotypes with MiXCR, one entry per CDR3 protein. Of 500,000 to 650,000 distinct CDR3 sequences in the sample, approximately 20% were seen once. The sample was also linked to a second study, of yellow fever vaccine responses in identical twins.

Source material: CD4+ T cells sorted from blood. All receptors derive from a woman aged 18 to 35 in good health.

The chain employs TRBV29-1 and TRBJ1-5, with D possibly being TRBD1 (5 bases). The CDR3 loop spans 13 amino acids. The germline gives CDR1 SQVTM, CDR2 ANQGSEA. Trimming removed 0 bases at V and 10 bases at J, with 13 bases between. Here the CDR3 reads CSVEDFEGQPQHF. The CDR3 nucleotides are TGCAGCGTTGAAGATTTCGAGGGGCAACCCCAGCATTTT.

The chain uses TRBV7-8 and TRBJ2-1, with TRBD1 matching over 7 bases. The V gene's germline CDR1 is SGHVS and CDR2 FQNEAQ. J gave up 0 bases and V 3 bases, and 5 bases lay outside the gene matches. The CDR3 has 16 amino acids. The CDR3 bases are TGTGCCAGCAGCTTGGGGACAGACAGCTCCTACAATGAGCAGTTCTTC. Translation: CASSLGTDSSYNEQFF.

Only a few counts were recorded for this clonotype. This chain joins TRBV11-2 and TRBJ1-2; possibly TRBD1 for D (5 bases). Trimming took 1 base from V and 7 from J, leaving 13 bases between them. Germline V lookup: CDR1 SGHAT, CDR2 FQNNGV. CDR3 length equals 14 residues. CDR3: CASSLVGGWIGYTF. CDR3 bases: TGTGCCAGCAGCTTAGTGGGGGGGTGGATTGGCTACACCTTC.

This clonotype showed up just a few times. The chain joins TRBV20-1 to TRBJ2-7; possibly TRBD2 for D (5 bases). The V end lost 6 bases, the J end lost 3 bases, and 21 bases lay between the germline ends. The CDR3 loop spans 15 amino acids. Germline V gene sequence: CDR1 DFQATT, CDR2 SNEGSKA (reference sequence). The CDR3 DNA reads TGCAGTGCCCAAACCCTAGCTTATTTTAGCTACGAGCAGTACGTC. It translates to CSAQTLAYFSYEQYV.

Here the CDR3 DNA reads TGTGCCAGCAGCCACCCTGGGCCCCTCCACTTT. Translating gives CASSHPGPLHF. The rearrangement joins TRBV3-1 to TRBJ1-6, with unresolved D. The CDR3 has 11 residues. Between the trimmed V and J ends, which lost 3 bases and 13 bases, there was a span of 7 bases. Germline V lookup: CDR1 LGHDT, CDR2 YNNKEL (reference sequence).

This clonotype was counted between two and nine times. J is TRBJ1-2 and V is TRBV14; tentative D call: TRBD1 (6 bases). The CDR3 length is 13 residues. Germline CDR1 reads SGHDN; CDR2 reads FVKESK. Trimming took off 4 bases at V and 4 bases at J, with 10 bases between the two ends. CDR3 bases: TGTGCCAGCAGCCCCGGGACACTCTATGGCTACACCTTC. It encodes CASSPGTLYGYTF.

This clonotype was seen only a few times. J is TRBJ1-5 and V is TRBV20-1, with D possibly being TRBD1 (5 bases). There are 15 residues in the CDR3. The V and J ends lost 0 bases and 7 bases respectively, with 16 bases between them. The V gene's germline CDR1 is DFQATT and CDR2 SNEGSKA (reference sequence). CDR3 residues: CSARDAGGLGQPQHF. The CDR3 nucleotides read TGCAGTGCTAGAGATGCGGGGGGTCTCGGACAGCCCCAGCATTTT.

J is TRBJ2-1 and V is TRBV7-9; weak D call: TRBD2 (6 bases). Trimming stripped 1 base from V and 4 bases from J, with 14 bases between. CDR1 and CDR2 from the germline V gene are SEHNR and FQNEAQ (reference sequence). The CDR3 is 16 amino acids. This chain's CDR3 is CASSLGRATRYNEQFF. CDR3 nucleotides: TGTGCCAGCAGCTTAGGTAGGGCGACTAGATACAATGAGCAGTTCTTC.

The chain couples TRBV7-2 to TRBJ2-1; 10 nucleotides match TRBD2. V shed 5 bases and J 10 bases; nucleotides not matched to a gene: 14. Germline V CDR1 and CDR2: SGHTA, FQGNSA. The CDR3 loop spans 16 amino acids. The CDR3 is CASSLRTSGTKREQFF. CDR3 DNA sequence: TGTGCCAGCAGCCTAAGGACTAGCGGAACCAAGAGAGAGCAGTTCTTC.

The rearrangement joins TRBV6-5 to TRBJ2-1, with 8 bases matching TRBD2. Germline V gene sequence: CDR1 MNHEY, CDR2 SVGAGI. V lost 0 bases, J lost 5 bases, and 6 bases stayed unmatched. The CDR3 runs to 16 residues. The CDR3 region has the DNA TGTGCCAGCAGTTACTCGACGGGAGGGAGACACAATGAGCAGTTCTTC. It specifies CASSYSTGGRHNEQFF.

This chain connects TRBV12-3 or TRBV12-4 to TRBJ2-3; D gene unclear. This CDR3 region has 13 residues. V was shortened by 6 bases and J by 2 bases, with 9 bases between the two germline ends. The CDR3 DNA follows: TGTGCCAGCAGCAGTTCCCTCACAGATACGCAGTATTTT. Its translation is CASSSSLTDTQYF.

This clonotype was detected only a few times. V is TRBV4-1 and J is TRBJ1-1; D is unclear. The germline CDR1 and CDR2 sequences are MGHRA and YSYEKL. V lost 5 bases and J lost 4, with 17 bases in between. The CDR3 runs 15 residues. The CDR3 DNA is TGCGCCAGCAGCTCTCATACAGAAGTCGGCACTGAAGCTTTCTTT. It codes for CASSSHTEVGTEAFF.

This clonotype was observed a handful of times. The rearrangement uses TRBV7-3 and TRBJ2-1; D is ambiguous. Trimming stripped 5 bases from V and 5 bases from J, with 10 bases between. CDR1 is SGHTA, CDR2 FQGTGA, per germline. The CDR3 runs 13 residues. The CDR3 nucleotides are TGTGCCAGCAGCCCCGGTCGGAACAATGAGCAGTTCTTC. Protein sequence: CASSPGRNNEQFF.

The chain links TRBV11-2 to TRBJ2-4, with TRBD1 matching 10 bases. In germline, CDR1 is SGHAT, CDR2 FQNNGV. There are 18 residues in the CDR3. Trimming took 4 bases from V and 6 from J; bases not matched to a gene: 15. CDR3 DNA: TGTGCCAGCAGCTATAGACCCCCGGGACAGGGGAGCAGAAACATTCAGTACTTC. It yields the protein CASSYRPPGQGSRNIQYF.

This clonotype was picked up a small number of times. The V gene is TRBV12-3 or TRBV12-4, the J gene TRBJ2-3; unclear D gene. V was shortened by 5 bases and J by 0 bases, with 12 bases between the two germline ends. This CDR3 has 15 residues. The CDR3 region has the DNA TGTGCCAGCAGTAACGCGGATACTAGCACAGATACGCAGTATTTT. It codes for CASSNADTSTDTQYF.

The CDR3 reads CASSRGNSIWGYTF. CDR3 in DNA: TGTGCCAGCAGCCGAGGGAATTCTATTTGGGGCTACACCTTC. The chain has TRBV7-9 and TRBJ1-2; D remains unclear. Germline V CDR1 and CDR2: SEHNR, FQNEAQ (reference sequence). The CDR3 runs 14 residues. Trimming took 5 bases from V and 8 from J, leaving 18 bases between them.

This clonotype was found many times. V is TRBV9 and J is TRBJ2-2, with TRBD2 matching 8 bases. The germline CDR1 and CDR2 sequences are SGDLS and YYNGEE. The CDR3 has 13 residues. Trimming cost V 6 bases and J 5 bases; bases outside gene matches: 3. This chain's CDR3 is CASTRGGTGELFF. Written as DNA, the CDR3 is TGTGCCAGCACCCGCGGGGGGACCGGGGAGCTGTTTTTT.

The chain combines TRBV12-3 or TRBV12-4 with TRBJ1-2, with TRBD1 as a possible D gene (6 bases). Trimming removed 7 bases from V and 4 bases from J, with 10 bases in between. The CDR3 is made up of 12 amino acids. The CDR3 DNA follows: TGTGCCAGCACAGACAGGCGCTATGGCTACACCTTC. Protein product: CASTDRRYGYTF.

This clonotype was found a few times. The chain has TRBV6-1 and TRBJ2-1; 12 bases are shared with TRBD2. V lost 6 bases to trimming and J lost 5 bases; unmatched junction nucleotides: 11. The CDR3 runs 17 residues. Looked up from germline, CDR1 is MNHNS and CDR2 is SASEGT. CDR3 coding DNA: TGTGCCAGCAGCTCGGGGCGACTAGCGGGAGAACACAATGAGCAGTTCTTC. It translates to CASSSGRLAGEHNEQFF.

A few counts support this clonotype. The chain couples TRBV6-6 to TRBJ1-1; D gene uncertain. Germline V CDR1 and CDR2: MNHNY, SVGAGI (reference sequence). CDR3 length equals 12 residues. Trimming pared 10 bases from V and 7 bases from J, leaving 16 bases between. The CDR3 region has the DNA TGTGCCACCGCGGGAGGCGCGGGTGAAGCTTTCTTT. It translates to CATAGGAGEAFF.

Only a few counts were recorded for this clonotype. The chain combines TRBV12-3 or TRBV12-4 with TRBJ1-2, with D maybe TRBD1 (6 bases). The CDR3 covers 13 residues. Trimming cost V 2 bases and J 6 bases, with 10 bases left between them. CDR3 sequence reads: CASSLSGADGYTF. The CDR3 nucleotides are TGTGCCAGCAGTTTATCAGGGGCGGATGGCTACACCTTC.